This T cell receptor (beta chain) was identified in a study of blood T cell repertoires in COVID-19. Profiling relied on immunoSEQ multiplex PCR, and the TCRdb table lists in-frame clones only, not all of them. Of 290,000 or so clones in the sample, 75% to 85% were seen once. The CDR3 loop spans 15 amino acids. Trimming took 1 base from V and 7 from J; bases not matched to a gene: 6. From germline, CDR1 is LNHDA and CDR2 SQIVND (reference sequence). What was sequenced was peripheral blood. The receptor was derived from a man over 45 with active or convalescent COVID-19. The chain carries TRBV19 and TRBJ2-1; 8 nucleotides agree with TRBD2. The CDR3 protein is CASSIAGGLGNEQFF. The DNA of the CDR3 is TGTGCCAGTAGTATAGCGGGAGGGCTAGGGAATGAGCAGTTCTTC. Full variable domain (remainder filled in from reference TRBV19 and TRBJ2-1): DGGITQSPKYLFRKEGQNVTLSCEQNLNHDAMYWYRQDPGQGLRLIYYSQIVNDFQKGDIAEGYSVSREKKESFPLTVTSAQKNPTAFYLCASSIAGGLGNEQFFGPGTRLTVL.